Described below is a single TCR beta chain sequence and its context. The antigen remains unidentified. The source of the sample is a study of cytomegalovirus exposure and HLA in healthy donors. Primers for the PCR totalled 60 Vbeta and 13 Jbeta. The protocol was immunoSEQ multiplex PCR, while the TCRdb copy is restricted to in-frame clones and leaves out a portion. The profile shows about 130,000 clones, about 85% of them singletons. The J segment lost 9 bases and the V segment lost 5 bases, leaving 23 bases of the junction unmatched. The CDR3 length is 18 residues. Germline lookup yields CDR1 SGHRS and CDR2 YFSETQ. Findings and caveats of the study: The Asian-associated ancestry cluster reportedly had fewer N-insertions than the roughly 670-donor mean in a later analysis. Later on, analysis showed that most CMV-associated TCR beta chains appeared to be HLA-restricted.

The receptor's source is a boy aged 5-17 years in good health and CMV-seronegative. The rearrangement links TRBV5-1 to TRBJ2-4, with 7 bases lining up with TRBD2. Sequenced: PBMCs. CDR3 sequence reads: CASSWGFTGGARTGIQYF. In DNA form, the CDR3 reads TGCGCCAGCAGTTGGGGGTTTACGGGGGGAGCCCGAACGGGCATTCAGTACTTC.